The 27 T cell receptor beta chains presented below share a single source sample, sequenced in a study of blood T cells in healthy people across ages. The second PCR ran roughly 7 to 12 cycles with a sample-barcoded 5' primer and J-beta primers. Each CDR3 protein gets one entry after TCRdb re-called the 5' RACE reads with MiXCR. The sample has some 1.5 million distinct CDR3 sequences; approximately 39% are singletons. The material sequenced was blood. The origin of the receptors is a woman aged 18-35 years in good health.

Many counts were recorded for this clonotype. J is TRBJ2-5 and V is TRBV15, with 7 bases lining up with TRBD2. The J call may be faulty, since TRBJ2-7 better matches the DNA end. The CDR3 is 13 residues long. The germline V gene encodes CDR1 LNHNV and CDR2 YYDKDF (reference sequence). Written as DNA, the CDR3 is TGTGCCACCAGCCGTACTCCTAGCGGCGAGCAGTACTTC. It yields the protein CATSRTPSGEQYF.

This clonotype showed up just a few times. The rearrangement uses TRBV30 and TRBJ1-1; 7 bases are a match to TRBD1. The CDR3 has 14 amino acids. The J segment lost 0 bases and the V segment lost 4 bases, leaving 5 bases of the junction unmatched. From germline, CDR1 is GTSNPN and CDR2 SVGIG (reference sequence). CDR3: CAWNPGQMNTEAFF. Written as DNA, the CDR3 is TGTGCCTGGAACCCGGGACAGATGAACACTGAAGCTTTCTTT.

The J gene is TRBJ2-7, the V gene TRBV11-2, with 8 bases fitting TRBD2. J gave up 0 bases and V 1 base, and 8 bases lay outside the gene matches. This CDR3 is 17 amino acids long. Germline CDR1 is SGHAT and CDR2 is FQNNGV. The CDR3 loop is CASSLASRGGTSYEQYF. Written as DNA, the CDR3 is TGTGCCAGCAGCTTAGCCTCTCGGGGGGGGACCTCCTACGAGCAGTACTTC.

V is TRBV7-9 and J is TRBJ1-4; D is unclear. With 3 bases removed from V and 7 bases from J, the gap between germline ends came to 12 bases. This CDR3 is built from 14 residues. Germline CDR1 reads SEHNR; CDR2 reads FQNEAQ (reference sequence). CDR3 amino acids: CASSFTREGEKLFF. The CDR3 coding sequence is TGTGCCAGCAGCTTTACACGGGAAGGTGAAAAACTGTTTTTT.

V usage is TRBV29-1 and J usage is TRBJ2-3; D not resolved. V was trimmed by 7 bases and J by 2 bases, leaving 10 bases between them. CDR1 SQVTM and CDR2 ANQGSEA come from the germline V gene. This CDR3 has 12 amino acids. CDR3 in DNA: TGCAGCGGTGGCACTCCCACAGATACGCAGTATTTT. Its protein is CSGGTPTDTQYF.

The rearrangement joins TRBV5-6 to TRBJ2-4; the D is unclear. CDR3 length equals 16 residues. The V gene's germline CDR1 is SGHDT and CDR2 YYEEEE. V was trimmed by 0 bases and J by 0 bases, leaving 10 bases between them. The CDR3 DNA follows: TGTGCCAGCAGCTTGGGTGGCTCCATAGCCAAAAACATTCAGTACTTC. Translating it yields CASSLGGSIAKNIQYF.

This chain uses TRBV10-3 with TRBJ2-1, with 12 bases fitting TRBD2. Germline lookup yields CDR1 ENHRY and CDR2 SYGVKD. The CDR3 consists of 14 residues. J lost 9 bases, V lost 10 bases, and 10 bases had no gene match. The CDR3 sequence: CATQETSGSFEQFF. The CDR3 bases are TGTGCCACCCAAGAGACTAGCGGGAGCTTTGAGCAGTTCTTC.

The chain recombines TRBV27 with TRBJ2-1; 7 positions match TRBD2. Germline trimming cut 1 base from V and 7 bases from J; bases unmatched to any gene: 10. Germline CDR1 MNHEY, CDR2 SMNVEV (reference sequence). The CDR3 totals 16 residues. This CDR3 reads CASSLYGTTGSNEQFF. As DNA, the CDR3 is TGTGCCAGCAGTTTATACGGGACTACTGGGAGTAATGAGCAGTTCTTC.

The chain has TRBV7-2 and TRBJ2-1; D may be TRBD1 (5 bases). CDR3 length equals 15 residues. Germline CDR1 reads SGHTA; CDR2 reads FQGNSA. V shed 4 bases and J shed 7 bases, with 17 bases lying between them. CDR3 nucleotides: TGTGCCAGCAGCTCCGCTAGGCAGGGAAGGAATGAGCAGTTCTTC. Translating gives CASSSARQGRNEQFF.

There are a few counts of this clonotype. The chain links TRBV6-5 to TRBJ2-5, with D perhaps matching TRBD1 (6 bases). The CDR3 spans 14 residues. V lost 3 bases and J lost 11, with 19 bases in between. The germline V gene has CDR1 MNHEY and CDR2 SVGAGI. The CDR3 region has the DNA TGTGCCAGCAGTTATTCCCCGGGACAATCGGAGCAGTACTTC. It is translated as CASSYSPGQSEQYF.

This chain joins TRBV15 and TRBJ2-1; D perhaps matches TRBD1 (6 bases). V lost 0 bases and J 9 bases, leaving 24 bases between the germline ends. Germline-derived CDR1 and CDR2 are LNHNV and YYDKDF (reference sequence). The CDR3 is made up of 18 amino acids. The CDR3 loop is CATSRDGPQIAGVTEQFF. The CDR3 nucleotides are TGTGCCACCAGCAGAGATGGCCCGCAGATCGCAGGGGTCACTGAGCAGTTCTTC.

V usage is TRBV3-1 and J usage is TRBJ1-1, with D possibly TRBD1 on 5 matching bases. Germline assignment: CDR1 LGHDT and CDR2 YNNKEL (reference sequence). Trimming removed 5 bases from V and 11 bases from J, with 15 bases in between. The CDR3 has 12 residues. The CDR3 DNA is TGTGCCAGCAGCAGGGGATCGATGGAGGCTTTCTTT. Residues: CASSRGSMEAFF.

This clonotype was observed a handful of times. The chain carries TRBV20-1 and TRBJ2-3; D gene unclear. The CDR3 contains 19 residues. CDR1 DFQATT and CDR2 SNEGSKA come from the germline V gene (reference sequence). V was clipped by 4 bases and J by 2 bases, with 28 bases between them. The CDR3 nucleotides are TGCAGTGCTACCCGGCTACTACCCAAAGCCACCTCGTCCACAGATACGCAGTATTTT. This codes for CSATRLLPKATSSTDTQYF.

This clonotype was seen more than once but under ten times. This chain connects TRBV12-3 or TRBV12-4 to TRBJ1-6; no reliable D call. There are 14 residues in the CDR3. Trimming took off 3 bases at V and 3 bases at J, with 6 bases between the two ends. The CDR3 nucleotides are TGTGCCAGCAGTTTCGTCGGCTATAATTCACCCCTCCACTTT. This gives the protein CASSFVGYNSPLHF.

The chain carries TRBV6-2 or TRBV6-3 and TRBJ2-1; TRBD2 matches at 8 bases. Germline CDR1 is MNHEY and CDR2 is SVGEGT. The J segment lost 9 bases and the V segment lost 5 bases, leaving 6 bases of the junction unmatched. The CDR3 has 13 amino acids. CDR3 bases: TGTGCCAGCAGTAGGACTAGCAGTCGTGAGCAGTTCTTC. It encodes CASSRTSSREQFF.

This clonotype has just one count. The CDR3 DNA sequence: TGTGCCAGCAGCTTAGACGCCGGGACAGGGGGAAACACCATATATTTT. Residues: CASSLDAGTGGNTIYF. The chain links TRBV7-2 to TRBJ1-3; TRBD1 matches at 9 bases. The ends lost 1 base at V and 4 bases at J; junction bases unmatched: 5. CDR3 size: 16 residues. The germline CDR1 and CDR2 sequences are SGHTA and FQGNSA.

The rearrangement links TRBV9 to TRBJ1-6; 7 positions agree with TRBD1. CDR1 and CDR2 from the germline V gene are SGDLS and YYNGEE. This CDR3 has 15 residues. Trimming removed 3 bases from V and 7 bases from J; junction bases left unmatched: 7. CDR3 amino acids: CASSAQGLMNSPLHF. CDR3 in DNA: TGTGCCAGCAGCGCACAGGGGTTAATGAATTCACCCCTCCACTTT.

This clonotype came up a few times. The rearrangement uses TRBV6-5 and TRBJ1-1; TRBD1 might be the D (5 bases). The CDR3 totals 14 residues. V lost 4 bases to trimming and J lost 4 bases, with 13 bases between them. Per germline, CDR1 MNHEY and CDR2 SVGAGI. CDR3 residues: CASSWDGTSTEAFF. The CDR3 bases are TGTGCCAGCAGTTGGGACGGGACGAGCACTGAAGCTTTCTTT.

A few counts support this clonotype. The rearrangement joins TRBV20-1 to TRBJ1-1, with D unresolved. This CDR3 is 15 amino acids long. The V end was cut by 3 bases, the J end by 3 bases, with 17 bases between. From germline, CDR1 is DFQATT and CDR2 SNEGSKA (reference sequence). The CDR3 protein is CSASSSGVRDTEAFF. DNA for the CDR3: TGCAGTGCTAGTTCGAGTGGGGTACGAGACACTGAAGCTTTCTTT.

This chain uses TRBV5-1 with TRBJ2-3, with D uncertain. This CDR3 is 15 amino acids long. CDR1 SGHRS and CDR2 YFSETQ come from the germline V gene. V lost 3 bases, J lost 4 bases, and 15 bases lay in between. CDR3 sequence (DNA): TGCGCCAGCAGCTCGCTGGTGGGTAAATCAGATACGCAGTATTTT. Protein product: CASSSLVGKSDTQYF. Filled out from reference TRBV5-1 and TRBJ2-3, the complete variable domain reads KAGVTQTPRYLIKTRGQQVTLSCSPISGHRSVSWYQQTPGQGLQFLFEYFSETQRNKGNFPGRFSGRQFSNSRSEMNVSTLELGDSALYLCASSSLVGKSDTQYFGPGTRLTVL.

This chain joins TRBV29-1 and TRBJ2-3; 12 bases fit TRBD2. Trimming removed 1 base from V and 4 bases from J; junction bases left unmatched: 3. Germline CDR1 and CDR2: SQVTM and ANQGSEA. The CDR3 loop spans 15 amino acids. The CDR3 is CSVEGLAGGPDTQYF. The DNA of the CDR3 is TGCAGCGTTGAAGGTCTAGCGGGAGGGCCAGATACGCAGTATTTT.

This clonotype has just a few counts. V gene TRBV3-1 combines with J gene TRBJ2-5; 9 bases are shared with TRBD2. CDR1 and CDR2 (germline): LGHDT, YNNKEL (reference sequence). This CDR3 contains 16 residues. V lost 0 bases to trimming and J lost 5 bases; unmatched junction nucleotides: 7. The CDR3 sequence: CASSQDLGLARETQYF. As DNA, the CDR3 is TGTGCCAGCAGCCAAGATTTGGGACTAGCCCGGGAGACCCAGTACTTC.

The chain uses TRBV28 and TRBJ2-1; 9 nucleotides match TRBD1. The CDR3 covers 15 residues. V lost 6 bases and J lost 3; bases outside the gene matches: 6. Germline lookup yields CDR1 MDHEN and CDR2 SYDVKM. The CDR3 region is CASSNRGQGYNEQFF. In DNA, the CDR3 is TGTGCCAGCAGCAACAGGGGGCAGGGCTACAATGAGCAGTTCTTC. Filled out from reference TRBV28 and TRBJ2-1, the complete variable domain reads DVKVTQSSRYLVKRTGEKVFLECVQDMDHENMFWYRQDPGLGLRLIYFSYDVKMKEKGDIPEGYSVSREKKERFSLILESASTNQTSMYLCASSNRGQGYNEQFFGPGTRLTVL.

The rearrangement links TRBV4-2 to TRBJ1-3, with D possibly being TRBD1 (5 bases). This CDR3 is 16 amino acids long. CDR1 is LGHNA, CDR2 YNFKEQ, per germline. V was clipped by 2 bases and J by 1 base, with 12 bases between them. CDR3 protein: CASSQKKGISGNTIYF. CDR3 bases: TGTGCCAGCAGCCAAAAGAAGGGGATTTCTGGAAACACCATATATTTT.

Only a few counts were recorded for this clonotype. The V call is TRBV10-3, the J call TRBJ1-2; D is perhaps TRBD1 (6 bases). The CDR3 length is 15 residues. The V end was cut by 2 bases, the J end by 6 bases, with 16 bases between. Germline lookup yields CDR1 ENHRY and CDR2 SYGVKD. The CDR3: CAISEDNREADGYTF. CDR3 coding DNA: TGTGCCATCAGTGAGGATAACAGGGAAGCTGATGGCTACACCTTC.

The chain uses TRBV7-2 and TRBJ1-4, with 10 bases matching TRBD1. The CDR3 covers 14 residues. The V gene's germline CDR1 is SGHTA and CDR2 FQGNSA. V was clipped by 6 bases and J by 7 bases; unmatched bases: 5. CDR3 in amino acids: CASSSDRGVEKLFF. In DNA, the CDR3 is TGTGCCAGCAGTTCGGACAGGGGGGTTGAAAAACTGTTTTTT.

Only a few counts were recorded for this clonotype. J is TRBJ2-3 and V is TRBV7-2; no clear D gene. The CDR3 extends over 13 amino acids. V was trimmed by 3 bases and J by 4 bases, leaving 8 bases between them. Germline values: CDR1 SGHTA, CDR2 FQGNSA. CDR3 nucleotides: TGTGCCAGCAGCTTTGGATTGCCAGATACGCAGTATTTT. Its protein is CASSFGLPDTQYF.